These 6 T cell receptor beta chains were sequenced from one sample in a study of T cells in Graves' hyperthyroidism and ophthalmopathy. There were TCR beta CDR3 regions amplified from RNA transcripts. RT-PCR in the first round (using the HTBI primer set) targeted the TCR CDR3. TCRdb analysed the multiplex PCR reads with MiXCR anew, one entry per CDR3 protein. The data show approximately 600,000 distinct CDR3 sequences, approximately 15% seen once. The specimen was blood. These receptors were collected from a middle-aged woman with Graves' ophthalmopathy.

This clonotype was counted many times. The rearrangement uses TRBV20-1 and TRBJ2-5; D might be TRBD2 (6 bases). The length of the CDR3 is 15 residues. The germline V gene encodes CDR1 DFQATT and CDR2 SNEGSKA (reference sequence). The ends were cut back, 5 bases at V and 3 bases at J, with 19 bases in the middle. For the CDR3, the DNA is TGCAGTGCTGACGAAATCGGGACTCTCGAAGAGACCCAGTACTTC. Its protein is CSADEIGTLEETQYF.

This clonotype appeared many times. The chain employs TRBV5-1 and TRBJ2-5; TRBD1 aligns across 8 bases. CDR1 is SGHRS, CDR2 YFSETQ, per germline. The J segment lost 7 bases and the V segment lost 2 bases, leaving 4 bases of the junction unmatched. The CDR3 spans 13 residues. The CDR3 DNA follows: TGCGCCAGCAGCTTTTTAGGACAGGGGACCCAGTACTTC. Protein: CASSFLGQGTQYF.

Ten or more counts support this clonotype. The chain links TRBV6-2 or TRBV6-3 to TRBJ1-3, with D unresolved. CDR1 and CDR2 (germline): MNHEY, SVGEGT. The CDR3 runs to 14 residues. Deletions cut 6 bases from V and 0 bases from J, with 9 bases between. CDR3 residues: CASRPTTSGNTIYF. For the CDR3, the DNA is TGTGCCAGCAGACCCACGACCTCTGGAAACACCATATATTTT.

A note on this clonotype: A much more abundant neighbour one base away suggests this may be a read error. This rearrangement joins TRBV5-5 to TRBJ2-7; 8 positions match TRBD1. The CDR3 has 14 amino acids. Germline lookup yields CDR1 SGHKS and CDR2 YYEKEE (reference sequence). After removal of 4 bases from V and 3 bases from J, the junction contained 6 bases not matched to a gene. The CDR3 DNA reads as TGTGCCAGCAGCCTGGACAGGGTGGACTACGAGCAGTACTTC. Protein: CASSLDRVDYEQYF.

Many counts were recorded for this clonotype. The chain is built from TRBV28 and TRBJ1-2; D remains unclear. The CDR3 runs to 12 residues. V lost 5 bases and J 5 bases, leaving 9 bases between the germline ends. Germline CDR1 is MDHEN and CDR2 is SYDVKM. Here the CDR3 reads CASSQQAYGYTF. Here the CDR3 DNA reads TGTGCCAGCAGTCAGCAGGCATATGGCTACACCTTC.

This clonotype was detected only a few times. The chain is built from TRBV5-1 and TRBJ1-1; the match to TRBD1 covers 10 bases. Looked up from germline, CDR1 is SGHRS and CDR2 is YFSETQ. The CDR3 has 16 amino acids. V dropped 3 bases and J dropped 4; count of bases not matched to a gene: 9. The CDR3 DNA reads as TGCGCCAGCAGCTGGGACAGGGGACGCCGCGGCACTGAAGCTTTCTTT. This translates into CASSWDRGRRGTEAFF.